One sample yielded the 24 T cell receptor beta chains listed below, sequenced in a study of blood T cell repertoires in COVID-19. Assay: immunoSEQ multiplex PCR; the TCRdb copy retains only in-frame clones and omits some. Of 100,000 to 150,000 clones in the sample, 88% were seen once. The sample comprised peripheral blood. Every receptor here comes from a man aged 45-65 years with acute or convalescent COVID-19.

This clone came up a few times. The J gene is TRBJ1-6, the V gene TRBV3-1 (or the pseudogene TRBV3-2); D not certain. The V gene's germline CDR1 is LGHDT and CDR2 YNNKEL (reference sequence). V gave up 1 base and J gave up 9 bases, with 16 bases separating them. This CDR3 is built from 16 residues. CDR3: CASSQARSGSGSPLHF. The CDR3 region has the DNA TGTGCCAGCAGCCAAGCGCGTTCGGGGAGTGGTTCACCCCTCCACTTT.

The chain joins TRBV5-1 to TRBJ1-2; 9 bases agree with TRBD1. This CDR3 has 14 residues. Per the germline V gene, CDR1 is SGHRS and CDR2 is YFSETQ. J gave up 8 bases and V 0 bases, and 5 bases lay outside the gene matches. CDR3 protein: CASSLGGQGIGYTF. The CDR3 DNA follows: TGCGCCAGCAGCTTGGGCGGACAGGGGATAGGCTACACCTTC.

The gene calls are TRBV24-1 and TRBJ1-4; D gene ambiguous. The CDR3 contains 17 residues. Germline V lookup: CDR1 KGHDR, CDR2 SFDVKD. V gave up 4 bases and J gave up 3 bases, with 17 bases separating them. CDR3 region: CATSDWEMVVANEKLFF. CDR3 in DNA: TGTGCCACCAGTGACTGGGAGATGGTGGTGGCTAATGAAAAACTGTTTTTT.

The genes are TRBV7-2 and TRBJ1-2; weak D call: TRBD1 (6 bases). In germline, CDR1 is SGHTA, CDR2 FQGNSA. Trimming shortened V by 1 base and J by 4 bases, and 10 bases separated the two germline ends. The CDR3 runs to 14 residues. The chain's CDR3 is CASSLGGRGYGYTF. The DNA for the CDR3 is TGTGCCAGCAGCTTAGGGGGGCGAGGCTATGGCTACACCTTC.

The count of this clone is one. This chain connects TRBV28 to TRBJ1-6; D is uncertain. With 6 bases removed from V and 0 bases from J, the gap between germline ends came to 9 bases. This CDR3 is 15 amino acids long. The V gene's germline CDR1 is MDHEN and CDR2 SYDVKM. The CDR3 DNA follows: TGTGCCAGCAGGACACAGAGCTCCTATAATTCACCCCTCCACTTT. Translated: CASRTQSSYNSPLHF.

This clone has more than one count but fewer than ten. The genes are TRBV9 and TRBJ2-3, with D tentatively TRBD1 (6 bases). The germline CDR1 and CDR2 sequences are SGDLS and YYNGEE. The CDR3 contains 16 residues. The ends were cut back, 3 bases at V and 4 bases at J, with 18 bases in the middle. The CDR3 coding sequence is TGTGCCAGCAGCGGCCAACGGGGCCAGGGGTCAGATACGCAGTATTTT. This sequence encodes CASSGQRGQGSDTQYF.

This chain uses TRBV13 with TRBJ1-1, with unresolved D. Trimming took 7 bases from V and 4 from J, leaving 10 bases between them. CDR1 is PRHDT, CDR2 FYEKMQ, per germline (reference sequence). The CDR3 has 12 amino acids. In DNA form, the CDR3 reads TGTGCCAGCATCCGGTCTGGCACTGAAGCTTTCTTT. Its translation: CASIRSGTEAFF.

The chain recombines TRBV30 with TRBJ2-3; D is possibly TRBD2 (5 bases). The V gene's germline CDR1 is GTSNPN and CDR2 SVGIG (reference sequence). The CDR3 is 13 amino acids. The V end lost 1 base, the J end lost 5 bases, and 10 bases lay between the germline ends. CDR3 coding DNA: TGTGCCTGGAGTGATCTAGCTCGAGATACGCAGTATTTT. Translated: CAWSDLARDTQYF.

The J gene is TRBJ1-1, the V gene TRBV19; D might be TRBD1 (5 bases). CDR1 LNHDA and CDR2 SQIVND come from the germline V gene (reference sequence). V shed 3 bases and J shed 1 base, with 6 bases lying between them. The CDR3 runs 13 residues. The CDR3 DNA is TGTGCCAGTAGTATGGGGGGGAACACTGAAGCTTTCTTT. It specifies CASSMGGNTEAFF.

Worth noting for this clone: The identical CDR3 is also encoded by other nucleotide sequences in the sample. This rearrangement joins TRBV20-1 to TRBJ2-1, with TRBD2 as a possible D gene (5 bases). CDR1 and CDR2 from the germline V gene are DFQATT and SNEGSKA (reference sequence). The CDR3 covers 11 residues. Trimming stripped 5 bases from V and 9 bases from J, with 11 bases between. CDR3 nucleotide sequence: TGCAGTGCTTTGTTAGCGATTGAGCAGTTCTTC. It yields the protein CSALLAIEQFF.

This clone has more than one count but fewer than ten. CDR3: CASSYDPGDEKLFF. For the CDR3, the DNA is TGTGCCAGCAGTTACGATCCAGGGGATGAAAAACTGTTTTTT. The genes are TRBV6-5 and TRBJ1-4, with D possibly matching TRBD1 (6 bases). Germline CDR1 and CDR2: MNHEY and SVGAGI. The V gene lost 2 bases and the J gene lost 6 bases, with 10 bases spanning the gap. The CDR3 consists of 14 residues.

The rearrangement links TRBV5-4 to TRBJ2-3; D unclear. Germline V gene sequence: CDR1 SGHNT, CDR2 YYREEE (reference sequence). Trimming pared 0 bases from V and 0 bases from J, leaving 11 bases between. This CDR3 is 16 amino acids long. The CDR3 loop reads CASSLGPSASTDTQYF. The DNA of the CDR3 is TGTGCCAGCAGCTTGGGTCCAAGCGCAAGCACAGATACGCAGTATTTT.

The gene calls are TRBV19 and TRBJ2-7; a weak D match, TRBD1 (7 bases). Germline lookup yields CDR1 LNHDA and CDR2 SQIVND (reference sequence). The CDR3 totals 15 residues. V was trimmed by 3 bases and J by 4 bases, leaving 16 bases between them. The CDR3 loop is CASSIRRDSGYEQYF. The CDR3 DNA is TGTGCCAGTAGTATTCGCCGGGACAGCGGGTACGAGCAGTACTTC.

The rearrangement joins TRBV6-2 or TRBV6-3 to TRBJ2-3; D perhaps matches TRBD1 (5 bases). CDR3 length: 15 amino acids. Trimming removed 4 bases at V and 11 bases at J, with 22 bases between. Germline V lookup: CDR1 MNHEY, CDR2 SVGEGT. The CDR3 sequence is CASSFTRETYRGQYF. In nucleotides, the CDR3 is TGTGCCAGCAGTTTCACCAGGGAAACCTACCGTGGGCAGTATTTT.

The chain is built from TRBV7-9 and TRBJ2-7, with 8 positions matching TRBD2. V dropped 3 bases and J dropped 5; count of bases not matched to a gene: 12. This CDR3 has 16 amino acids. CDR1 is SEHNR and CDR2 is FQNEAQ in the germline V gene (reference sequence). CDR3: CASSFGAGGLRNEQYF. The CDR3 bases are TGTGCCAGCAGCTTCGGCGCGGGAGGACTACGGAACGAGCAGTACTTC.

This clone was picked up one time. V is TRBV6-5 and J is TRBJ2-7; D perhaps matches TRBD2 (6 bases). The germline V gene encodes CDR1 MNHEY and CDR2 SVGAGI. The germline V and J ends were trimmed by 5 bases and 4 bases, with 18 bases remaining between them. The CDR3 is made up of 15 amino acids. CDR3 residues: CASSKPGLGTYEQYF. For the CDR3, the DNA is TGTGCCAGCAGTAAACCGGGACTGGGAACATACGAGCAGTACTTC.

The CDR3 sequence is CASSPVGGADTQYF. The CDR3 coding sequence is TGTGCCAGCTCACCAGTTGGAGGGGCAGATACGCAGTATTTT. The rearrangement joins TRBV18 to TRBJ2-3, with D tentatively TRBD2 (6 bases). V lost 2 bases to trimming and J lost 4 bases, with 10 bases between them. In germline, CDR1 is KGHSH, CDR2 LQKENI. The CDR3 covers 14 residues.

The gene calls are TRBV11-1 and TRBJ2-1, with 12 bases fitting TRBD2. The CDR3 spans 15 residues. Unmatched junction bases numbered 5, after V lost 5 bases and J lost 6 bases. CDR1 and CDR2 from the germline V gene are SGHAT and FQDESV (reference sequence). The CDR3 protein is CASSRGTSGFNEQFF. The DNA of the CDR3 is TGTGCCAGCAGCCGCGGGACTAGCGGGTTCAATGAGCAGTTCTTC.

The gene calls are TRBV5-1 and TRBJ2-7, with 7 bases matching TRBD2. Germline V gene sequence: CDR1 SGHRS, CDR2 YFSETQ. The J segment lost 3 bases and the V segment lost 3 bases, leaving 3 bases of the junction unmatched. CDR3 size: 13 residues. The CDR3 DNA reads as TGCGCCAGCAGCTCGGGCGGGAGCTACGAGCAGTACTTC. It encodes CASSSGGSYEQYF.

V gene TRBV5-6 combines with J gene TRBJ2-2; 7 bases match TRBD2. Germline CDR1 reads SGHDT; CDR2 reads YYEEEE. The CDR3 consists of 16 residues. The J segment lost 6 bases and the V segment lost 0 bases, leaving 8 bases of the junction unmatched. The CDR3 protein is CASSLAGEGLAGELFF. DNA of the CDR3: TGTGCCAGCAGCTTGGCTGGGGAGGGCCTCGCCGGGGAGCTGTTTTTT.

The chain links TRBV27 to TRBJ2-2; TRBD2 agrees at 12 bases. The J segment lost 7 bases and the V segment lost 5 bases, leaving 11 bases of the junction unmatched. The CDR3 runs 17 residues. The germline V gene encodes CDR1 MNHEY and CDR2 SMNVEV (reference sequence). The CDR3 DNA follows: TGTGCCAGCAGTCTTTCCCTAGCGGGAGGGCCGGACGGGGAGCTGTTTTTT. Protein sequence: CASSLSLAGGPDGELFF.

This clone was detected only once. The chain uses TRBV15 and TRBJ2-6, with TRBD1 matching 8 bases. CDR3 length equals 13 residues. The J segment lost 12 bases and the V segment lost 7 bases, leaving 8 bases of the junction unmatched. Germline loops: CDR1 LNHNV, CDR2 YYDKDF (reference sequence). The CDR3 nucleotides read TGTGCCACCACCCGGGGACAGGTCCCCGTCCTGACTTTC. Translated: CATTRGQVPVLTF.

This clone was found a few times. The J gene is TRBJ1-1, the V gene TRBV3-1 (or the pseudogene TRBV3-2); 8 bases map to TRBD1. From germline, CDR1 is LGHDT and CDR2 YNNKEL (reference sequence). The V gene end was trimmed by 4 bases and the J gene end by 11 bases; junction bases not matched to a gene: 12. This CDR3 has 14 amino acids. The chain's CDR3 is CASSPTNRGLSAFF. CDR3 nucleotide sequence: TGTGCCAGCAGCCCTACGAACAGGGGGTTATCGGCTTTCTTT.

The chain combines TRBV12-3 or TRBV12-4 with TRBJ1-1; tentative D call: TRBD1 (6 bases). CDR3 length: 13 amino acids. V lost 5 bases and J 3 bases, leaving 10 bases between the germline ends. CDR3 protein: CASSQTGYTEAFF. CDR3 bases: TGTGCCAGCAGTCAGACAGGCTACACTGAAGCTTTCTTT.